This TCR beta chain was observed in a study of shared clonotypes between healthy human individuals. Whole-study results and caveats: The study found roughly 5% of naive CD4 clonotypes shared across a handful of donors. Memory subsets generally showed smaller estimated richness than naive subsets did.

Generated by immunoSEQ multiplex PCR, the TCRdb table keeps only in-frame clones and is missing some. This repertoire shows 1.5 million to 2.5 million clones, roughly 95% found once; its top ten account for 0.95% to 1.5%. The CDR3 is made up of 17 amino acids. Germline V gene sequence: CDR1 MNHNS, CDR2 SASEGT. V lost 4 bases to trimming and J lost 1 base; unmatched junction nucleotides: 13. A single count supports this clone. Antigen: not known. CD45RO negativity and positive selection for CCR7 defined naive CD8 cells, a population that excluded terminally differentiated effector memory CD45RA+ cells.

Sequenced: naive CD8+ T cells sorted from blood. The chain recombines TRBV6-1 with TRBJ2-7; 7 bases fit TRBD1. The receptor was isolated from a young man in good health. The CDR3 reads CASSAGTEPAKSYEQYF. The CDR3 coding sequence is TGTGCCAGCAGTGCTGGGACAGAACCCGCGAAGTCCTACGAGCAGTACTTC.